This TCR beta chain was sequenced in a study of shared clonotypes between healthy human individuals. Study-wide points: The sharing of 4.5% to 6.5% of naive CD4 clonotypes was seen across a handful of donors.

The CDR3 runs 15 residues. Germline CDR1 SGHTA, CDR2 FQGNSA. With V trimmed by 4 bases and J by 2 bases, 5 bases remained unmatched. This clone appeared once. Its cognate antigen is unknown. Original data processing: ImmunoSEQ output lacked quality scores and full-length reads, limiting matched filtering. Assay used: immunoSEQ multiplex PCR; TCRdb lists only in-frame clones, some missing. V and J calls plus clone size are reproduced from that table; the DNA served to infer D and trimming. The repertoire holds some 300,000 clones, with less than 85% as singletons. Source material: memory CD4+ T cells sorted from blood. Noted subset: CD45RA-negative fraction. The V and J genes are TRBV7-2 and TRBJ2-7; 10 nucleotides agree with TRBD2. The receptor was isolated from a man aged 30-40 years in good health. DNA for the CDR3: TGTGCCAGCAGCTCAGTAGCGGGAGGAGCCTACGAGCAGTACTTC. This encodes CASSSVAGGAYEQYF. The complete variable domain, with remaining parts taken from reference TRBV7-2 and TRBJ2-7, reads GAGVSQSPSNKVTEKGKDVELRCDPISGHTALYWYRQSLGQGLEFLIYFQGNSAPDKSGLPSDRFSAERTGGSVSTLTIQRTQQEDSAVYLCASSSVAGGAYEQYFGPGTRLTVT.